The present T cell receptor beta chain was sequenced within a study of T cell responses to AZD1222 COVID-19 vaccine. Study-wide results and limits: Mostly white British, mostly female donors; authors suggested clonal diversity may be underestimated.

This clone was recorded only once. Its target is not known. Trimming cost V 3 bases and J 6 bases, with 16 bases left between them. Germline assignment: CDR1 SGHDT and CDR2 YYEEEE. CDR3 length: 15 amino acids. Method: immunoSEQ multiplex PCR; TCRdb's copy keeps in-frame clones and lacks some. Here the sample spans roughly 150,000 clones, less than 95% being singletons. The source is an adult who received the AZD1222 COVID-19 vaccine. This chain joins TRBV5-6 and TRBJ1-5, with D tentatively TRBD1 (6 bases). The specimen comprised peripheral blood, sampled 28 days after the second AZD1222 dose. The CDR3 nucleotides are TGTGCCAGCAGCTCAACAGGGCCTCGGGCTCAGCCCCAGCATTTT. Translated, it gives CASSSTGPRAQPQHF.